Presented here are 25 T cell receptor beta chains from one specimen sequenced in a study of OX40 agonist ivuxolimab in advanced cancers. TCRdb keeps only in-frame clones here, not all; method: immunoSEQ multiplex PCR. Of roughly 92,000 clones listed, 70% to 90% are singletons. Sequencing used CD4+ or CD8+ T cells sorted from blood, obtained in a trial of the OX40 agonist ivuxolimab. The origin of the receptors is an adult with an advanced solid tumor such as melanoma, head and neck, liver or kidney cancer.

This clone was seen a single time. J is TRBJ2-7 and V is TRBV5-1; D is perhaps TRBD1 (5 bases). Trimming stripped 3 bases from V and 7 bases from J, with 11 bases between. Looked up from germline, CDR1 is SGHRS and CDR2 is YFSETQ. This CDR3 has 12 residues. The chain's CDR3 is CASSYQGVEQYF. The CDR3 DNA sequence: TGCGCCAGCAGCTACCAAGGGGTGGAGCAGTACTTC.

This clone was found a few times. The chain has TRBV11-3 and TRBJ2-3, with 10 positions matching TRBD2. The J segment lost 4 bases and the V segment lost 6 bases, leaving 4 bases of the junction unmatched. Germline CDR1 SGHNT, CDR2 YENEEA. The CDR3 covers 14 residues. This CDR3 reads CASSSSGSPDTQYF. CDR3 DNA sequence: TGTGCCAGCAGTTCTAGCGGGAGTCCAGATACGCAGTATTTT.

V and J are TRBV28 and TRBJ1-5; no clear D gene. The CDR3 sequence is 13 residues long. Trimming pared 2 bases from V and 6 bases from J, leaving 8 bases between. Per the germline V gene, CDR1 is MDHEN and CDR2 is SYDVKM. In nucleotides, the CDR3 is TGTGCCAGCAGTTTACCCTGGCCTCAGCCCCAGCATTTT. It translates to CASSLPWPQPQHF.

CDR3 amino acids: CASSVDGDQPQHF. The CDR3 nucleotides read TGTGCCAGCAGCGTAGATGGGGATCAGCCCCAGCATTTT. The V gene is TRBV9, the J gene TRBJ1-5; no firm D call. The length of the CDR3 is 13 residues. V lost 0 bases and J 5 bases, leaving 6 bases between the germline ends. From germline, CDR1 is SGDLS and CDR2 YYNGEE.

V gene TRBV30 combines with J gene TRBJ1-1; D ambiguous. This CDR3 has 11 residues. The ends were cut back, 3 bases at V and 10 bases at J, with 12 bases in the middle. Germline CDR1 GTSNPN, CDR2 SVGIG (reference sequence). CDR3 DNA: TGTGCCTGGAGGAGGGAAGTTCGAGCTTTCTTT. Its protein product is CAWRREVRAFF.

Only one count was recorded for this clone. V and J are TRBV15 and TRBJ2-5; TRBD1 aligns across 10 bases. V was clipped by 5 bases and J by 2 bases; unmatched bases: 5. Per the germline V gene, CDR1 is LNHNV and CDR2 is YYDKDF (reference sequence). The CDR3 runs to 15 residues. This CDR3 reads CATSYGQGDQETQYF. CDR3 bases: TGTGCCACCAGCTACGGACAGGGGGATCAAGAGACCCAGTACTTC.

The genes are TRBV6-6 and TRBJ2-2, with D perhaps matching TRBD1 (5 bases). CDR1 and CDR2 from the germline V gene are MNHNY and SVGAGI (reference sequence). The CDR3 has 15 amino acids. V lost 2 bases, J lost 3 bases, and 10 bases lay in between. The CDR3 protein is CASSYRQWDTGELFF. The CDR3 DNA reads as TGTGCCAGCAGTTACCGACAGTGGGACACCGGGGAGCTGTTTTTT.

The V gene is TRBV29-1, the J gene TRBJ1-4; D remains unclear. The CDR3 consists of 14 residues. Germline-derived CDR1 and CDR2 are SQVTM and ANQGSEA. V lost 5 bases, J lost 3 bases, and 13 bases lay in between. The chain's CDR3 is CSVCLGQANEKLFF. The CDR3 nucleotides read TGCAGCGTTTGTTTAGGGCAGGCTAATGAAAAACTGTTTTTT. Full variable domain (missing parts from reference TRBV29-1 and TRBJ1-4): SAVISQKPSRDICQRGTSLTIQCQVDSQVTMMFWYRQQPGQSLTLIATANQGSEATYESGFVIDKFPISRPNLTFSTLTVSNMSPEDSSIYLCSVCLGQANEKLFFGSGTQLSVL.

The chain couples TRBV2 to TRBJ1-5, with D uncertain. The V gene lost 5 bases and the J gene lost 1 base, with 9 bases spanning the gap. This CDR3 is built from 14 residues. Germline V gene data show CDR1 as SNHLY and CDR2 as FYNNEI. The CDR3 here is CASSTQRSNQPQHF. Written as DNA, the CDR3 is TGTGCCAGCAGTACTCAGAGGAGCAATCAGCCCCAGCATTTT.

This clone appeared a few times. The J gene is TRBJ1-6, the V gene TRBV7-9, with TRBD1 matching over 8 bases. CDR3 length: 14 amino acids. Germline values: CDR1 SEHNR, CDR2 FQNEAQ (reference sequence). Trimming took 6 bases from V and 9 from J; bases not matched to a gene: 7. The CDR3 DNA is TGTGCCAGCAGGAGGACAGGGTTTCTTTCACCCCTCCACTTT. Its protein is CASRRTGFLSPLHF.

The chain is built from TRBV5-1 and TRBJ2-5; 7 positions match TRBD2. The CDR3 has 14 residues. V dropped 2 bases and J dropped 4; count of bases not matched to a gene: 5. Germline V gene lookup returns CDR1 SGHRS and CDR2 YFSETQ. The CDR3 DNA is TGCGCCAGCAGCTTATCCCGCGGGAGAGAGACCCAGTACTTC. Amino acids: CASSLSRGRETQYF.

Here the CDR3 DNA reads TGTGCCAGCTCAACATACAATAGCGGGGGGGCCTGGGCAGATACGCAGTATTTT. Protein sequence: CASSTYNSGGAWADTQYF. The rearrangement joins TRBV18 to TRBJ2-3; the match to TRBD2 covers 11 bases. The germline V gene encodes CDR1 KGHSH and CDR2 LQKENI. Unmatched junction bases numbered 14, after V lost 5 bases and J lost 4 bases. The length of the CDR3 is 18 residues.

The rearrangement uses TRBV5-6 and TRBJ2-1; TRBD2 agrees at 12 bases. The germline gives CDR1 SGHDT, CDR2 YYEEEE. This CDR3 spans 14 amino acids. V was pared by 7 bases and J by 6 bases, with 5 bases of the junction left unmatched. Here the CDR3 reads CASLLAGGANEQFF. As DNA, the CDR3 is TGTGCCAGCCTACTAGCGGGAGGCGCCAATGAGCAGTTCTTC.

The genes are TRBV6-5 and TRBJ2-7; D possibly matches TRBD1 or TRBD2 (5 bases each). Looked up from germline, CDR1 is MNHEY and CDR2 is SVGAGI. CDR3 length: 15 residues. V was clipped by 6 bases and J by 3 bases, with 18 bases between them. This CDR3 is CASSPPPTGHYEQYF. DNA of the CDR3: TGTGCCAGCAGCCCCCCTCCCACGGGGCACTACGAGCAGTACTTC.

J is TRBJ2-5 and V is TRBV6-4, with TRBD1 as a possible D gene (6 bases). The germline V and J ends were trimmed by 6 bases and 5 bases, with 19 bases remaining between them. The length of the CDR3 is 15 residues. Germline values: CDR1 MRHNA, CDR2 SNTAGT. CDR3 amino acids: CASRIPQGSWETQYF. The CDR3 DNA reads as TGTGCCAGCAGAATTCCACAGGGTTCTTGGGAGACCCAGTACTTC.

This chain uses TRBV2 with TRBJ2-1; 10 bases map to TRBD2. V was pared by 6 bases and J by 2 bases, with 4 bases of the junction left unmatched. The length of the CDR3 is 15 residues. Germline V CDR1 and CDR2: SNHLY, FYNNEI. The CDR3 here is CASSGTSVTYNEQFF. The CDR3 DNA is TGTGCCAGCAGCGGGACTAGCGTGACCTACAATGAGCAGTTCTTC.

This sequence joins TRBV30 and TRBJ1-2; D is perhaps TRBD1 (6 bases). V lost 0 bases, J lost 8 bases, and 25 bases lay in between. The CDR3 is 17 residues long. Germline loops: CDR1 GTSNPN, CDR2 SVGIG (reference sequence). In nucleotides, the CDR3 is TGTGCCTGGAGTGTGGGCGTATGGGGCAGGGGAAACTCCGGCTACACCTTC. Protein sequence: CAWSVGVWGRGNSGYTF.

The V gene is TRBV6-1, the J gene TRBJ2-7; no clear D. Trimming pared 6 bases from V and 3 bases from J, leaving 9 bases between. Germline V CDR1 and CDR2: MNHNS, SASEGT. The CDR3 has 12 residues. The CDR3 loop reads CASREIFYEQYF. The DNA for the CDR3 is TGTGCCAGCAGAGAGATATTCTACGAGCAGTACTTC.

J is TRBJ2-5 and V is TRBV5-1, with 8 bases identical to TRBD2. The CDR3 loop spans 16 amino acids. Germline V gene sequence: CDR1 SGHRS, CDR2 YFSETQ. V gave up 2 bases and J gave up 1 base; unmatched junction bases: 7. The CDR3 spells CASSFRLAGPQETQYF. DNA for the CDR3: TGCGCCAGCAGCTTTCGGCTAGCGGGCCCCCAAGAGACCCAGTACTTC.

The chain is built from TRBV5-4 and TRBJ1-2, with a tentative D call TRBD1 (6 bases). The CDR3 is 14 amino acids. V lost 3 bases and J 6 bases, leaving 15 bases between the germline ends. Germline loops: CDR1 SGHNT, CDR2 YYREEE (reference sequence). The CDR3 here is CASSWGMDRDGYTF. The CDR3 DNA is TGTGCCAGCAGCTGGGGAATGGACAGAGATGGCTACACCTTC.

J is TRBJ1-5 and V is TRBV27; a weak D match, TRBD1 (6 bases). The germline V gene encodes CDR1 MNHEY and CDR2 SMNVEV (reference sequence). CDR3 length: 14 amino acids. With 5 bases removed from V and 7 bases from J, the gap between germline ends came to 15 bases. CDR3 residues: CASSRVGGTQPQHF. In DNA, the CDR3 is TGTGCCAGCAGTCGGGTGGGGGGCACCCAGCCCCAGCATTTT.

The rearrangement joins TRBV11-2 to TRBJ2-7; perhaps TRBD1 as D (6 bases). Germline CDR1 SGHAT, CDR2 FQNNGV. V was cut by 1 base and J by 4 bases, with 11 bases left in between. The CDR3 runs to 14 residues. CDR3 sequence (DNA): TGTGCCAGCAGCTTAGCAGGGGCGCTTTACGAGCAGTACTTC. This codes for CASSLAGALYEQYF.

This chain connects TRBV11-1 to TRBJ2-1, with 7 bases aligning to TRBD2. Germline V CDR1 and CDR2: SGHAT, FQDESV (reference sequence). Trimming cost V 4 bases and J 12 bases; bases outside gene matches: 18. The CDR3 extends over 16 amino acids. The CDR3 DNA is TGTGCCAGCAGCTCCGATCTAGCGCGGGGGAGGATCGGGCAGTTCTTC. It yields the protein CASSSDLARGRIGQFF.

The chain employs TRBV5-8 and TRBJ2-7, with D possibly being TRBD2 (6 bases). Germline assignment: CDR1 SGHTS and CDR2 YDEGEE. The CDR3 has 16 amino acids. Trimming took off 2 bases at V and 3 bases at J, with 18 bases between the two ends. The CDR3 reads CASSLPSGVGIYEQYF. As DNA, the CDR3 is TGTGCCAGCAGCTTACCCTCGGGGGTCGGGATCTACGAGCAGTACTTC.

As DNA, the CDR3 is TGCGCCAGCAGCTTGGCCAGGGACACCGGGGAGCTGTTTTTT. Amino acid sequence: CASSLARDTGELFF. The chain recombines TRBV5-1 with TRBJ2-2, with a weak D call TRBD1 (5 bases). V gave up 0 bases and J gave up 3 bases, with 6 bases separating them. Germline V gives CDR1 SGHRS, CDR2 YFSETQ. This CDR3 is built from 14 residues.